This passage covers 4 T cell receptor beta chains from one sample sequenced in a study of blood T cell repertoires in COVID-19. The protocol was immunoSEQ multiplex PCR, while the TCRdb copy is restricted to in-frame clones and leaves out a portion. Of over 130,000 clones in the sample, roughly 86% were seen once. Sequencing input: peripheral blood. Receptor source: a human donor in a cohort sampled during active COVID-19.

On this clone: Different DNA sequences within this sample yield the same CDR3. This chain connects TRBV18 to TRBJ1-5; the D is unclear. The CDR3 consists of 12 residues. CDR1 KGHSH and CDR2 LQKENI come from the germline V gene. V was pared by 5 bases and J by 4 bases, with 6 bases between. CDR3 in amino acids: CASSSGNQPQHF. The DNA of the CDR3 is TGTGCCAGCTCATCAGGAAATCAGCCCCAGCATTTT.

The V and J genes are TRBV18 and TRBJ2-5, with D possibly TRBD1 on 5 matching bases. The V end lost 1 base, the J end lost 5 bases, and 5 bases lay between the germline ends. Germline V gene sequence: CDR1 KGHSH, CDR2 LQKENI. The CDR3 runs 12 residues. The CDR3 DNA reads TGTGCCAGCTCACCACAGGGGGAGACCCAGTACTTC. Protein: CASSPQGETQYF.

This clone was recorded a few times. The CDR3 is CASSFRDSDYEQYF. CDR3 in DNA: TGTGCCAGCAGCTTCCGGGACAGTGACTACGAGCAGTACTTC. V gene TRBV5-4 combines with J gene TRBJ2-7, with TRBD1 matching 7 bases. The V segment lost 2 bases and the J segment 3 bases; nucleotides outside the gene matches: 5. Per germline, CDR1 SGHNT and CDR2 YYREEE (reference sequence). This CDR3 comprises 14 residues.

The J gene is TRBJ1-4, the V gene TRBV2, with a weak D call TRBD1 (6 bases). V lost 8 bases and J 11 bases, leaving 24 bases between the germline ends. The CDR3 runs to 15 residues. From germline, CDR1 is SNHLY and CDR2 FYNNEI. The DNA of the CDR3 is TGTGCCAGCGAGGTGGGAGGGGACAAGGGCCTGAAACTGTTTTTT. Translated: CASEVGGDKGLKLFF.